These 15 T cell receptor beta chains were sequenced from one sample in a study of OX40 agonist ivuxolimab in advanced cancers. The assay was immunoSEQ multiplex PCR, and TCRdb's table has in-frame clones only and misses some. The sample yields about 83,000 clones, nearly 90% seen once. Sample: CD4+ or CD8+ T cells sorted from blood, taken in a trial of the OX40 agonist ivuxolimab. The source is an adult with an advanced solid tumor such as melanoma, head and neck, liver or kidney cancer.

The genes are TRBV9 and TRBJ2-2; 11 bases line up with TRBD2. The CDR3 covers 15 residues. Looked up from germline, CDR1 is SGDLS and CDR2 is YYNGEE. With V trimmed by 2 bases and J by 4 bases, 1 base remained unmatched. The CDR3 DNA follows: TGTGCCAGCAGCGTCCTAGCGGGAGGCACCGGGGAGCTGTTTTTT. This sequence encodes CASSVLAGGTGELFF.

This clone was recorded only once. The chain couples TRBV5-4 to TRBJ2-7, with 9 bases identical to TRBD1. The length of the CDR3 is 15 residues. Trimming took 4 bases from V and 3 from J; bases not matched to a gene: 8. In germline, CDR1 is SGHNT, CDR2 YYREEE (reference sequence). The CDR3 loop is CASSPGQGIYYEQYF. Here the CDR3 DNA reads TGTGCCAGCAGCCCTGGACAGGGGATTTACTACGAGCAGTACTTC.

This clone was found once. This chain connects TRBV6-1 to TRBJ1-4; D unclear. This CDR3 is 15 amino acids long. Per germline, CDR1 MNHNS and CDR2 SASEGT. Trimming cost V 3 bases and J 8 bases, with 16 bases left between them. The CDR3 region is CASSDVGRWGEKLFF. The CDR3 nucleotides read TGTGCCAGCAGTGACGTGGGCCGGTGGGGAGAAAAACTGTTTTTT.

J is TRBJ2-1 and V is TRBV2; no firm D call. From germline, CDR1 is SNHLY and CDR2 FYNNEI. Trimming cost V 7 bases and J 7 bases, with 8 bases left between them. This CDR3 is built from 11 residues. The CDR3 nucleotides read TGTGCCAGCACGTTTCAAAATGAGCAGTTCTTC. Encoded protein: CASTFQNEQFF.

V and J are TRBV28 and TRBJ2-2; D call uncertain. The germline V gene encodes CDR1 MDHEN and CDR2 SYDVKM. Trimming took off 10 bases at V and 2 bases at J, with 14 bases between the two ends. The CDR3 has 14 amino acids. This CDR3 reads CATRNTRNTGELFF. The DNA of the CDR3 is TGTGCCACCCGGAACACAAGAAACACCGGGGAGCTGTTTTTT.

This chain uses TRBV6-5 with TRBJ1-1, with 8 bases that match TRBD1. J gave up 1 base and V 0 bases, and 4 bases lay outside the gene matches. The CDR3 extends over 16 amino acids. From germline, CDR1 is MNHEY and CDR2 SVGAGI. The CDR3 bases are TGTGCCAGCAGTTACTCAGGCGGACAGGGGAACACTGAAGCTTTCTTT. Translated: CASSYSGGQGNTEAFF.

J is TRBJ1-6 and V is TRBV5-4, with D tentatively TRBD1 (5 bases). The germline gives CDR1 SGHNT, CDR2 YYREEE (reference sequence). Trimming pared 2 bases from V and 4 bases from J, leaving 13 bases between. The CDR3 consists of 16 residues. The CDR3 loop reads CASSLGYGQYNSPLHF. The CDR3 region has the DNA TGTGCCAGCAGCTTAGGCTACGGACAATATAATTCACCCCTCCACTTT.

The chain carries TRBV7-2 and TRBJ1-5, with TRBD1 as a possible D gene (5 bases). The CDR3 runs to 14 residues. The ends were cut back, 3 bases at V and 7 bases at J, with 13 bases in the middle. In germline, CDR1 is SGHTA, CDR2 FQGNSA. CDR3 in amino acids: CASSFGGFRQPQHF. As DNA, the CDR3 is TGTGCCAGCAGCTTTGGGGGGTTTCGACAGCCCCAGCATTTT.

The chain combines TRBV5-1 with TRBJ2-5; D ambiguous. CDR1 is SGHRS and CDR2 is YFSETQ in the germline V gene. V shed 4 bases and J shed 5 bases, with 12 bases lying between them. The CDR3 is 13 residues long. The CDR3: CASSNRVSETQYF. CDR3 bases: TGCGCCAGCAGCAATCGGGTCAGTGAGACCCAGTACTTC.

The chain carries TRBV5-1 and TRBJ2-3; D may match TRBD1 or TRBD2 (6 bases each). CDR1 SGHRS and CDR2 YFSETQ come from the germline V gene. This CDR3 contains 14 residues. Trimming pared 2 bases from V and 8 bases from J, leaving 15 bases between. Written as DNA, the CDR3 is TGCGCCAGCAGCTTAGGCGGGGCCAGGGGTACGCAGTATTTT. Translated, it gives CASSLGGARGTQYF.

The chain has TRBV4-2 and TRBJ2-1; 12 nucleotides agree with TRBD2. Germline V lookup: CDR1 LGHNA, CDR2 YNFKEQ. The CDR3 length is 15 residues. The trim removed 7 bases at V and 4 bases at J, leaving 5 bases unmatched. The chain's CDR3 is CASNFLAGGYNEQFF. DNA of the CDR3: TGTGCCAGCAATTTCCTAGCGGGAGGGTACAATGAGCAGTTCTTC.

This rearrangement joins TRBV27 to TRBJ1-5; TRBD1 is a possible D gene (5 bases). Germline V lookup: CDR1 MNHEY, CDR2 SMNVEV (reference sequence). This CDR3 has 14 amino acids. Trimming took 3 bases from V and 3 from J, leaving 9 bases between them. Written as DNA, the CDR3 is TGTGCCAGCAGTTTGCGGGGCTTCAATCAGCCCCAGCATTTT. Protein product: CASSLRGFNQPQHF.

The CDR3 sequence is CASSQKGTWDEAFF. CDR3 DNA: TGCGCCAGCAGCCAGAAGGGGACGTGGGATGAAGCTTTCTTT. The rearrangement joins TRBV4-3 to TRBJ1-1; tentative D call: TRBD1 (5 bases). V gave up 3 bases and J gave up 7 bases, with 15 bases separating them. The CDR3 totals 14 residues. Germline V CDR1 and CDR2: LGHNA, YSLEER.

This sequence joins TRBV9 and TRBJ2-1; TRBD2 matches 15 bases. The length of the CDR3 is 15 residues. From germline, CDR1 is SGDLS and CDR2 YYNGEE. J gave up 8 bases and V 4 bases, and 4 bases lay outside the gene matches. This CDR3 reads CASSLRTSGGDEQFF. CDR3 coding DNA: TGTGCCAGCAGCCTAAGGACTAGCGGGGGGGATGAGCAGTTCTTC.

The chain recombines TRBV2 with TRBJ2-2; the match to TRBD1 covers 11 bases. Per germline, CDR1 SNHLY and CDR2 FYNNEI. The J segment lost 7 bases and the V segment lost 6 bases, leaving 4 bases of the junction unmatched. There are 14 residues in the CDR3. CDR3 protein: CASSGQGANGELFF. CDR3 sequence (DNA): TGTGCCAGCAGCGGACAGGGGGCAAACGGGGAGCTGTTTTTT.